The source of this T cell receptor beta chain is a study of blood T cell repertoires in COVID-19. Study summary: Acute and convalescent COVID-19 specimens originated in the United States, Italy and Spain. T cells, B-cell-depleted T cells, or PBMCs provided the cDNA or gDNA that served as material.

This CDR3 has 13 amino acids. Trimming at V came to 6 bases and at J to 8 bases, leaving 7 bases not matched to a gene. Study processing details: For nucleated cells, counts were estimated from reference gene primer amplification. The method was immunoSEQ multiplex PCR; TCRdb's version includes in-frame clones alone and lacks a portion of them. The V and J calls and clone size are taken from that table; D and trimming were inferred from the DNA. The sample holds 200,000 to 250,000 clones, about nine tenths seen once. The sequence derives from a man in his sixties who had recovered from COVID-19. Sequenced material: peripheral blood. V is TRBV12-3 or TRBV12-4 and J is TRBJ2-1; TRBD1 agrees at 7 bases. The CDR3 is CASSLDRAHEQFF. CDR3 nucleotides: TGTGCCAGCAGCCTCGACAGGGCCCATGAGCAGTTCTTC.